This T cell receptor (beta chain) was sequenced for a study of T cell changes during pregnancy in multiple sclerosis. This table comes from immunoSEQ multiplex PCR, and its TCRdb copy is limited to in-frame clones, with some not included. The sample has about 51,000 clones, less than 95% seen once. Germline V gene lookup returns CDR1 SGHVS and CDR2 FQNEAQ. The CDR3 is 14 amino acids. The ends lost 6 bases at V and 2 bases at J; junction bases unmatched: 4. The origin of this receptor is a female donor with multiple sclerosis, enrolled in a pregnancy study. The sample was CD8+ T cells from peripheral blood mononuclear cells, taken in the second trimester of pregnancy. The rearrangement uses TRBV7-8 and TRBJ2-5, with 9 bases fitting TRBD1. The CDR3 DNA follows: TGTGCCAGCAGTTCCGGGACAGGGCAAGAGACCCAGTACTTC. It specifies CASSSGTGQETQYF.